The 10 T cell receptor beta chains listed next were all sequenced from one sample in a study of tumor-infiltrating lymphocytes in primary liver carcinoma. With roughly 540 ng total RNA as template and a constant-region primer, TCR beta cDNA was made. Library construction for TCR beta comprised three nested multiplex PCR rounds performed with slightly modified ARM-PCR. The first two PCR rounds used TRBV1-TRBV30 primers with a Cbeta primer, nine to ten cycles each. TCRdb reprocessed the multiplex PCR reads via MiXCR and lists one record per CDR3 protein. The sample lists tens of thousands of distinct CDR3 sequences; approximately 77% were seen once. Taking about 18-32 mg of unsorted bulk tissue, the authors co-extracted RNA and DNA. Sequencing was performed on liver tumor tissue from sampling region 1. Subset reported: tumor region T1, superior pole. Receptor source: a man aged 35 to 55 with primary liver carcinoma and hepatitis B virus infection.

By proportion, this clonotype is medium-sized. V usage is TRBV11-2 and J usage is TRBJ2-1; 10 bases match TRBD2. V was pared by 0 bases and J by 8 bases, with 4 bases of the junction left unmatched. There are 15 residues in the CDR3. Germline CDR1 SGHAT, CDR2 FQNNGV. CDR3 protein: CASSLDLAGVDEQFF. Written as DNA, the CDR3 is TGTGCCAGCAGCTTAGACCTAGCGGGAGTGGATGAGCAGTTCTTC.

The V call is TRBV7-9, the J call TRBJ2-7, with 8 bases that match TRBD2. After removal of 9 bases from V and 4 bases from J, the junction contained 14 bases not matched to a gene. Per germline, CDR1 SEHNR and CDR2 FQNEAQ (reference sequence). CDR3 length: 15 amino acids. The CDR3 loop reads CARSTSLAASYEQYF. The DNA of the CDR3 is TGTGCCAGAAGCACCTCACTAGCGGCTTCATACGAGCAGTACTTC.

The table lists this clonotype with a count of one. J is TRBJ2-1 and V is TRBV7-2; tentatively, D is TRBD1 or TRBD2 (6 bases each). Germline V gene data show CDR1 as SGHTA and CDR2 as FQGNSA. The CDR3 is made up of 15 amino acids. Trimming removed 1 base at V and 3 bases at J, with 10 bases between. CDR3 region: CASSLGEGGYNEQFF. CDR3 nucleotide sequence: TGTGCCAGCAGCTTAGGAGAGGGGGGCTACAATGAGCAGTTCTTC. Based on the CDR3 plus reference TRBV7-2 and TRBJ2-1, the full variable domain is GAGVSQSPSNKVTEKGKDVELRCDPISGHTALYWYRQSLGQGLEFLIYFQGNSAPDKSGLPSDRFSAERTGGSVSTLTIQRTQQEDSAVYLCASSLGEGGYNEQFFGPGTRLTVL.

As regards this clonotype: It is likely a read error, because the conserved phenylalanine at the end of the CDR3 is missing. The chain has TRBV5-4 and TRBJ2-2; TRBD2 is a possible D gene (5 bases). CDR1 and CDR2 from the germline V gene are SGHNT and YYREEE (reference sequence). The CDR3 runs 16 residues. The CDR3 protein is CTSSLSSGLDTGELFY. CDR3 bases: TGTACCAGCAGCTTATCAAGCGGTCTAGACACCGGGGAGCTGTTTTAT.

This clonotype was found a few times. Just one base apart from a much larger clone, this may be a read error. CDR3 sequence reads: CASNQDSGGLKNQETQYF. The DNA of the CDR3 is TGTGCCAGCAACCAAGATAGCGGGGGCCTAAAAAACCAAGAGACCCAGTACTTC. The genes are TRBV14 and TRBJ2-5; the match to TRBD2 covers 9 bases. Germline V gene data show CDR1 as SGHDN and CDR2 as FVKESK. The CDR3 contains 18 residues.

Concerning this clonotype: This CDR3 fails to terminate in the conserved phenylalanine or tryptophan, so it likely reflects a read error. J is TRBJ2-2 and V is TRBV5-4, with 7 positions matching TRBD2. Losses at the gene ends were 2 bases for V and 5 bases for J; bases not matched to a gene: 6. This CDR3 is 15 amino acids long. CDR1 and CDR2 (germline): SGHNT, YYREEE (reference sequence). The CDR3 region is CASSFAGVGTGELFL. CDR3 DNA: TGTGCCAGCAGCTTCGCGGGAGTGGGAACCGGGGAGCTGTTTCTT.

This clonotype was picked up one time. This chain's CDR3 is CAGTIGGSGSGYTF. The CDR3 DNA sequence: TGTGCCGGCACCATTGGTGGATCAGGTTCTGGCTACACCTTC. V and J are TRBV5-4 and TRBJ1-2; unclear D gene. Germline CDR1 and CDR2: SGHNT and YYREEE (reference sequence). The CDR3 is 14 amino acids. V was shortened by 10 bases and J by 7 bases, with 23 bases between the two germline ends. Together with reference TRBV5-4 and TRBJ1-2, the CDR3 gives the full variable domain: ETGVTQSPTHLIKTRGQQVTLRCSSQSGHNTVSWYQQALGQGPQFIFQYYREEENGRGNFPPRFSGLQFPNYSSELNVNALELDDSALYLCAGTIGGSGSGYTFGSGTRLTVV.

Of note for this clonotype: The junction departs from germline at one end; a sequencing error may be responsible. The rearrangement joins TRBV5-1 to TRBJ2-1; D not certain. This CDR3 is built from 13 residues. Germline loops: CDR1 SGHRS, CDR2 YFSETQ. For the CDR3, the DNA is TGCACCAACAGCGTTGGGTCCTTCAATGAGCAGTTCTTC. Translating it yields CTNSVGSFNEQFF.

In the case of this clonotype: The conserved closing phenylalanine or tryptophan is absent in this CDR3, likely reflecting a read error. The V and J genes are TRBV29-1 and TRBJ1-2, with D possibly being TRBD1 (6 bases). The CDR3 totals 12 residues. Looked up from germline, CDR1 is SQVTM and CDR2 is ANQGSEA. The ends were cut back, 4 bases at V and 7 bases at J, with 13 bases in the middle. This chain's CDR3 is CSVARTVGGYTL. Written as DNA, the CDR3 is TGCAGCGTTGCCCGGACAGTAGGTGGCTACACCCTC.

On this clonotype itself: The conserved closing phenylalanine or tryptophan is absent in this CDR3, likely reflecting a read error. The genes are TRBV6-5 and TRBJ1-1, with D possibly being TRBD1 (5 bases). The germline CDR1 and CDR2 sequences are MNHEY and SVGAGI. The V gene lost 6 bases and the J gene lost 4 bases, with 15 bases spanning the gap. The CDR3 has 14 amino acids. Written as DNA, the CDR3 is TGTGCCAGCAGCTTAAACAGGAGCGGCACTGAAGCTTTCTAT. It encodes CASSLNRSGTEAFY.